This section outlines one T cell receptor beta chain sequence together with its context. Its cognate antigen is unknown. Amplified TCR beta CDR3 regions came from RNA transcripts. First-round RT-PCR targeting the TCR CDR3 was performed with the HTBI primer set. TCRdb itself ran the multiplex PCR reads through MiXCR, one entry per CDR3 protein. The top ten hold roughly an eighth of the sample, which has 700,000 or so distinct CDR3 sequences, approximately 14% seen once. This sample is drawn from a study of T cells in Graves' hyperthyroidism and ophthalmopathy. Whole-study findings and limits: The model forecast ophthalmopathy, anticipating it by a median approximately 6 months before onset.

Exclusion criteria comprised uncontrolled infection, other autoimmune disease, pregnancy or lactation. The study based diagnoses on clinical symptoms, serum thyroxine and TRAb, thyroid ultrasound and orbital computed tomography. PBMCs came from roughly 10 ml fresh peripheral blood. The ends lost 4 bases at V and 1 base at J; junction bases unmatched: 10. Germline lookup yields CDR1 SGHNT and CDR2 YYREEE (reference sequence). CDR3 size: 16 residues. The V and J genes are TRBV5-4 and TRBJ2-5; TRBD2 aligns across 7 bases. The receptor was derived from a woman between 45 and 65 years old with Graves' ophthalmopathy. Input material: blood. This chain's CDR3 is CASSTPPGLLQETQYF. The CDR3 DNA follows: TGTGCCAGCAGCACACCCCCGGGACTACTCCAAGAGACCCAGTACTTC. The full variable domain, with the rest looked up from reference TRBV5-4 and TRBJ2-5, is ETGVTQSPTHLIKTRGQQVTLRCSSQSGHNTVSWYQQALGQGPQFIFQYYREEENGRGNFPPRFSGLQFPNYSSELNVNALELDDSALYLCASSTPPGLLQETQYFGPGTRLLVL.